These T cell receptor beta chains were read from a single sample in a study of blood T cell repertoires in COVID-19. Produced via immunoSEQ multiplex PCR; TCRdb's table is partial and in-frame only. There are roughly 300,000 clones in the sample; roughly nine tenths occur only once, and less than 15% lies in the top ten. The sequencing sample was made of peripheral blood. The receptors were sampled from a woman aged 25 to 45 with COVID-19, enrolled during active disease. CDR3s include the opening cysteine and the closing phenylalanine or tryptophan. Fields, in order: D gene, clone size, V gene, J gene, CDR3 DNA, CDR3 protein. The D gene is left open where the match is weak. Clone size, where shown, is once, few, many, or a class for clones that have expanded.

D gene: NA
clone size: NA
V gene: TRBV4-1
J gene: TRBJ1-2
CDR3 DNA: TGCGCCAGCAGCCTCGACAGGACCCAGGGAGGCTACACCTTC
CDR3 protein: CASSLDRTQGGYTF

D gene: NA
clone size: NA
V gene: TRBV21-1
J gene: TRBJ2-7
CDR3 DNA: TGTGCCAGCAGCAAAAAAGCCCTCCCCGGGGACAGGCCCTACGAGCAGTACTTC
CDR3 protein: CASSKKALPGDRPYEQYF

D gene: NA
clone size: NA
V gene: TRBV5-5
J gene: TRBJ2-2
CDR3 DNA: TGTGCCAGAACACGTGCCGGGGAGCTGTTTTTT
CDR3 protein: CARTRAGELFF

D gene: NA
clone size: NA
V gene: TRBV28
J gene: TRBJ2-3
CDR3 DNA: TGTGCCAGCAGCCGAAGCGGGCGTACTCAAGATACGCAGTATTTT
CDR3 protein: CASSRSGRTQDTQYF

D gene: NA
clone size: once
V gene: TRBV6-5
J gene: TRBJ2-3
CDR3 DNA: TGTGCCAGCAGTTACTCCGGGACATTCACAGATACGCAGTATTTT
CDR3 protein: CASSYSGTFTDTQYF

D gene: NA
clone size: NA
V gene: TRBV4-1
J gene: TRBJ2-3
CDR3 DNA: TGCGCCAGCAGCCGACGCGGACAATCAAAAACAGATACGCAGTATTTT
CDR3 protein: CASSRRGQSKTDTQYF

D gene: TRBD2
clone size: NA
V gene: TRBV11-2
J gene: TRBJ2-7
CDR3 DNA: TGTGCCAGCAGCTTGACTAGCGGGGGAACACCTACGGAGCAGTACTTC
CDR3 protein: CASSLTSGGTPTEQYF

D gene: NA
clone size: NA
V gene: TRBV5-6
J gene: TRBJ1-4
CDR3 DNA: TGTGCCAGCGCGACTCTTGAGAATGAAAAACTGTTTTTT
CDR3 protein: CASATLENEKLFF

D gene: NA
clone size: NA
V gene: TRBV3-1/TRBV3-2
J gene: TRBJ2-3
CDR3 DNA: TGTGCCACCGCGGGAACCCCCCACACCACAGATACGCAGTATTTT
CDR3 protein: CATAGTPHTTDTQYF

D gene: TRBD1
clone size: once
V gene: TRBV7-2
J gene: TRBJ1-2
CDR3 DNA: TGTGCCAGCAGCTCCCAAGGACAGGGCCTGCATGGCTACACCTTC
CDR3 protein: CASSSQGQGLHGYTF

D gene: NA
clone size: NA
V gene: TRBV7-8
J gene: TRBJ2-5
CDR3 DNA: TGTGCCAGCAGCCAAATCCCGGACTCGCCGAAAGAGACCCAGTACTTC
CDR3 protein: CASSQIPDSPKETQYF

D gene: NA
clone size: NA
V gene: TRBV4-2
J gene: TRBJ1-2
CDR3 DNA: TGTGCCAGCAGCCAAGGGGGGACACGGGATGGCTACACCTTC
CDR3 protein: CASSQGGTRDGYTF

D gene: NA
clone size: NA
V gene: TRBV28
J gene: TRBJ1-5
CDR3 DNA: TGTGCCAGCAGCCTAATATCGGGGGGGAATCAGCCCCAGCATTTT
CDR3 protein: CASSLISGGNQPQHF

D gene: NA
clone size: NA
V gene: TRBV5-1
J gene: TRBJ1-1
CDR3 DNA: TGCGCCAGCAGCTTAGGGAGGGACACGTTTAACACTGAAGCTTTCTTT
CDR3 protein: CASSLGRDTFNTEAFF

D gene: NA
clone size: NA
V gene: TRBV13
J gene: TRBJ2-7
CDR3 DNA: TGTGCCAGCAGTGCCGGGTGGCCCAGCTCCTACGAGCAGTACTTC
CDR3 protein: CASSAGWPSSYEQYF

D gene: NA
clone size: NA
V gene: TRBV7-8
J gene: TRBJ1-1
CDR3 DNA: TGTGCCAGCAGCTTAGCCCAGGGAGGTTTGTCGGTAGAAGCTTTCTTT
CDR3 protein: CASSLAQGGLSVEAFF

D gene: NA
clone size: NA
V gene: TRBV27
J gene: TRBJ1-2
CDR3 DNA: TGTGCCAGCAGTTTATCTACGGGACTTGGATACTATGGCTACACCTTC
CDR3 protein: CASSLSTGLGYYGYTF

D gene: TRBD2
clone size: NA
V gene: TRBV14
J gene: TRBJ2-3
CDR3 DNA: TGTGCCAGCAGCGAAAGGGTGACTAGCGGGACAGATACGCAGTATTTT
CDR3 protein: CASSERVTSGTDTQYF

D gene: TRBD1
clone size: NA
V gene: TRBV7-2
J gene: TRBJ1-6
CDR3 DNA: TGTGCCAGCAGCTTAGAGACAGGGGCGCCACTCCACTTT
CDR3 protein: CASSLETGAPLHF

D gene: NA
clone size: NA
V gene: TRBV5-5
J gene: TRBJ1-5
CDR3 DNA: TGTGCCAGCAGTTCCCGGGATAGCAATCAGCCCCAGCATTTT
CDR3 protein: CASSSRDSNQPQHF

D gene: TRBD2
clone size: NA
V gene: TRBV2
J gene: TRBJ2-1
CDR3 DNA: TGTGCCAGCAGTATAGCGGGGGGGAGTCAGTTCTTC
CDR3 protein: CASSIAGGSQFF

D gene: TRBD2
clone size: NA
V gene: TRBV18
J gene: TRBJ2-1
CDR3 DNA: TGTGCCAGCTCAACTGGACTAGCTCCCTACAATGAGCAGTTCTTC
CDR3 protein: CASSTGLAPYNEQFF

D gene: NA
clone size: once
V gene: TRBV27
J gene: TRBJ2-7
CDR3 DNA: TGTGCCAGCAGTTTAGGCAGCGGCTCCTACGAGCAGTACTTC
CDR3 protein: CASSLGSGSYEQYF

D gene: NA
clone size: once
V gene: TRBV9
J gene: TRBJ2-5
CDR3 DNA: TGTGCCAGCAGCGTAGGACACCCCCAAGAGACCCAGTACTTC
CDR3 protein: CASSVGHPQETQYF

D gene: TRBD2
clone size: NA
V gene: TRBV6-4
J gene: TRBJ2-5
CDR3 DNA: TGTGCCAGCCCCATACCCCAAACCCGGACTAGCACAGAGACCCAGTACTTC
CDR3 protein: CASPIPQTRTSTETQYF

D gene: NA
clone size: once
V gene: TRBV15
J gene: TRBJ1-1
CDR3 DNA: TGTGCCACCAGCCTGCCGGGACACGTCGCCGCTGAAGCTTTCTTT
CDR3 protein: CATSLPGHVAAEAFF

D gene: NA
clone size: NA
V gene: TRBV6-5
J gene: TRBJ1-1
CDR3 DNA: TGTGCCAGCAGTTACGGCAGGATGAACACTGAAGCTTTCTTT
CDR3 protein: CASSYGRMNTEAFF

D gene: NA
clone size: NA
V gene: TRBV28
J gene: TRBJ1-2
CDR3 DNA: TGTGCCAGCAGTTCTCCCCAGGCAGGGGTTATCTATGGCTACACCTTC
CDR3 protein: CASSSPQAGVIYGYTF

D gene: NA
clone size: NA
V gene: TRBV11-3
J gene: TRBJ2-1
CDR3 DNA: TGTGCCAGCAGCTTGACGGGGTACAATGAGCAGTTCTTC
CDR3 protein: CASSLTGYNEQFF

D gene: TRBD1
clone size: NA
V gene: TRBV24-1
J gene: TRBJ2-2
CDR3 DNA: TGTGCCACCTCGGCAGGGGGCGTCACCGGGGAGCTGTTTTTT
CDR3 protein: CATSAGGVTGELFF

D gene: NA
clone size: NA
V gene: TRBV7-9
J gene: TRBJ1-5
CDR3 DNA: TGTGCCAGCAGCTCAAGTCCGGGGAATCAGCCCCAGCATTTT
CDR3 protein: CASSSSPGNQPQHF

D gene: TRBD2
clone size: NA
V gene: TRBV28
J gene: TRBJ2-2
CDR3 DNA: TGTGCCAGCAGTATACCAAGCGGGGGGACCAACACCGGGGAGCTGTTTTTT
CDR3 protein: CASSIPSGGTNTGELFF

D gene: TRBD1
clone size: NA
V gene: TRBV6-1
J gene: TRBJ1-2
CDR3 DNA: TGTGCCAGCAGTGGGAAGCCGGGACAGGGATTCTATGGCTACACCTTC
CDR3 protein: CASSGKPGQGFYGYTF

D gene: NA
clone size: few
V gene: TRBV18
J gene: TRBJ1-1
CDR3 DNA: TGTGCCAGCTCAGGGCAGGCGAACACTGAAGCTTTCTTT
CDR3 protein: CASSGQANTEAFF

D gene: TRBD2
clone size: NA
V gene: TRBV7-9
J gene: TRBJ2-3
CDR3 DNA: TGTGCCAGCAGCTCCCACCGAGCGGGGGGGCCTCATACGCAGTATTTT
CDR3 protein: CASSSHRAGGPHTQYF

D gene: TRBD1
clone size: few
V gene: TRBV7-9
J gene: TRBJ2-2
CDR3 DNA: TGTGCCAGCAGGGACAGGGTGAACACCGGGGAGCTGTTTTTT
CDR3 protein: CASRDRVNTGELFF

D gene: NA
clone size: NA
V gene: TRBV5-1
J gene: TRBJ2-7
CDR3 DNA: TGCGCCAGCAGCTTGGTAGGAGGCGAGCAGTACTTC
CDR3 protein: CASSLVGGEQYF

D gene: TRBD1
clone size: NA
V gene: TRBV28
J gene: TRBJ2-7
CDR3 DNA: TGTGCCAGCAGTTTCCCACAAAAGCCCGGACAGGGCTACGAGCAGTACTTC
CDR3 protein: CASSFPQKPGQGYEQYF

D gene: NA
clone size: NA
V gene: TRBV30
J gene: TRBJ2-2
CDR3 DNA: TGTGCCTGGAGTCGTATGGGACTGAACACCGGGGAGCTGTTTTTT
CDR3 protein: CAWSRMGLNTGELFF

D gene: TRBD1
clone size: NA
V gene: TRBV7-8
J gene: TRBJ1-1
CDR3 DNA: TGTGCCAGCAGCCCTCGGACAGGACAGAACACTGAAGCTTTCTTT
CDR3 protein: CASSPRTGQNTEAFF

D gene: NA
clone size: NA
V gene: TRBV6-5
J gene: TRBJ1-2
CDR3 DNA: TGTGCCAGCGGCGATACAGGGTATGAGGGCTATGGCTACACCTTC
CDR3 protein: CASGDTGYEGYGYTF

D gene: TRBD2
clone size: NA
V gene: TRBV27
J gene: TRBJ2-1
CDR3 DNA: TGTGCCAGCAGTTTAGTGGCTAGCGGATATTACAATGAGCAGTTCTTC
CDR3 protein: CASSLVASGYYNEQFF

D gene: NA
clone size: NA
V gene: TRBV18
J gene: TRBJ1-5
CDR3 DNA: TGTGCCAGCTCACCACAGGGTGGGGGGCAGCCCCAGCATTTT
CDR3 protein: CASSPQGGGQPQHF

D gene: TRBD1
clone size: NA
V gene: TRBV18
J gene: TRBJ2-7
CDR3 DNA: TGTGCCAGCTCACCAAGTGTAGGGGGACAGGGGTCCTACGAGCAGTACTTC
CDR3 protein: CASSPSVGGQGSYEQYF

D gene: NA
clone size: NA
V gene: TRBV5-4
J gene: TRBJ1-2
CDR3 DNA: TGTGCCAGCAGCGGAATTGGGATGACAGAGTTAATAAGCTACACCTTC
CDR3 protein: CASSGIGMTELISYTF

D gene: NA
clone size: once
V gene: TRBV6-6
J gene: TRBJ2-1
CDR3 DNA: TGTGCCAGCAGTTACTACGGGTATGAGCAGTTCTTC
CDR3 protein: CASSYYGYEQFF

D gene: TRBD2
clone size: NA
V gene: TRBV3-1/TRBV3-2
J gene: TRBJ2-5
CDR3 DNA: TGTGCCAGCAGAGCGGGGTGGGAGACCCAGTACTTC
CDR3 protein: CASRAGWETQYF

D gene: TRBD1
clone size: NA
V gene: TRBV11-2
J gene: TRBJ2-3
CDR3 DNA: TGTGCCAGCAGCTTTAAGGACAGGGTCGATACGCAGTATTTT
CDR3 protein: CASSFKDRVDTQYF

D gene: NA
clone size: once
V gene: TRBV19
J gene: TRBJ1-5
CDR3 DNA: TGTGCCAGTAGTACCCCCAGGCAGCCCCAGCATTTT
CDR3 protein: CASSTPRQPQHF

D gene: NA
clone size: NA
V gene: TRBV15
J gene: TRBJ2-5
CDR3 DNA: TGTGCCACCAGCACCAGGGCGCAAGAGACCCAGTACTTC
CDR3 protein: CATSTRAQETQYF

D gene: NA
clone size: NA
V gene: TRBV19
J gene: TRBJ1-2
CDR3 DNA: TGTGCCAGTAGTACCCCGGGTCTTGATATTAATGGCTACACCTTC
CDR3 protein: CASSTPGLDINGYTF